One sample yielded the 27 T cell receptor beta chains listed below, sequenced in a study of beta chain features in type 1 diabetes. Study-wide points: Shortening that was moderate but significant affected the TCRB CDR3s of Type 1 diabetes patients in all four CD4+ subsets.

Their antigen targets remain unknown. The isolated RNA, all of it, was reverse transcribed, so expressed TCRB transcripts were what got sequenced. The repertoire was sequenced with immunoSEQ multiplex PCR; TCRdb's copy has only in-frame clones and lacks some. The profile covers more than 150,000 clones, with about 9% appearing a single time and roughly 0.72% taken by the ten largest. The sample consisted of central memory CD4+ T cells from blood. The origin of the receptors is a woman aged 25 to 39 with type 1 diabetes.

This clone has a handful of counts. The chain uses TRBV5-1 and TRBJ1-5; TRBD1 matches at 11 bases. Germline-derived CDR1 and CDR2 are SGHRS and YFSETQ. The V gene end was trimmed by 2 bases and the J gene end by 4 bases; junction bases not matched to a gene: 5. The CDR3 totals 16 residues. As DNA, the CDR3 is TGCGCCAGCAGCTTAGGGACAGGGGGACAAAATCAGCCCCAGCATTTT. Protein product: CASSLGTGGQNQPQHF. Using reference TRBV5-1 and TRBJ1-5 for the parts outside the CDR3, the full variable domain is KAGVTQTPRYLIKTRGQQVTLSCSPISGHRSVSWYQQTPGQGLQFLFEYFSETQRNKGNFPGRFSGRQFSNSRSEMNVSTLELGDSALYLCASSLGTGGQNQPQHFGDGTRLSIL.

Only a few counts were recorded for this clone. The chain links TRBV6-1 to TRBJ1-2; TRBD1 agrees at 8 bases. This CDR3 contains 14 residues. CDR1 and CDR2 from the germline V gene are MNHNS and SASEGT. The V gene end was trimmed by 3 bases and the J gene end by 5 bases; junction bases not matched to a gene: 5. CDR3 residues: CASSEVQGEYGYTF. The CDR3 DNA sequence: TGTGCCAGCAGTGAGGTACAGGGGGAATATGGCTACACCTTC.

This clone has only a few counts. V and J are TRBV7-3 and TRBJ2-7; perhaps TRBD1 as D (5 bases). The CDR3 has 13 residues. The V gene lost 2 bases and the J gene lost 5 bases, with 10 bases spanning the gap. Germline CDR1 and CDR2: SGHTA and FQGTGA. CDR3 residues: CASSLAQGHEQYF. The DNA of the CDR3 is TGTGCCAGCAGCTTAGCCCAGGGCCACGAGCAGTACTTC.

In its sample, this clone was seen many times. The chain employs TRBV10-3 and TRBJ2-1, with D tentatively TRBD1 (6 bases). This CDR3 contains 14 residues. Per germline, CDR1 ENHRY and CDR2 SYGVKD. Deletions cut 6 bases from V and 1 base from J, with 10 bases between. The CDR3 region is CAIRYGQSYNEQFF. As DNA, the CDR3 is TGTGCCATCAGATATGGACAGTCCTACAATGAGCAGTTCTTC.

This clone occurred many times. V and J are TRBV28 and TRBJ2-3; D is possibly TRBD1 (5 bases). The V end lost 6 bases, the J end lost 6 bases, and 25 bases lay between the germline ends. The germline CDR1 and CDR2 sequences are MDHEN and SYDVKM. This CDR3 comprises 17 residues. The CDR3 coding sequence is TGTGCCAGCAGCCCCCTGGGGCCGGCCCCCCGTGGGGATACGCAGTATTTT. This encodes CASSPLGPAPRGDTQYF.

The chain has TRBV2 and TRBJ2-2, with 9 bases fitting TRBD2. CDR3 length: 14 amino acids. Germline values: CDR1 SNHLY, CDR2 FYNNEI. J was trimmed by 6 bases and V by 5 bases; bases with no gene match: 4. CDR3 DNA: TGTGCCAGCAGTATCCAGCGGGAGGCCGGGGAGCTGTTTTTT. This encodes CASSIQREAGELFF.

This clone has more than one count but fewer than ten. V is TRBV19 and J is TRBJ2-1, with a weak D call TRBD1 (7 bases). Germline CDR1 is LNHDA and CDR2 is SQIVND (reference sequence). The CDR3 is made up of 15 amino acids. V lost 2 bases and J 1 base, leaving 9 bases between the germline ends. The CDR3 spells CASSIQGGSYNEQFF. The CDR3, as DNA: TGTGCCAGTAGTATACAGGGGGGATCCTACAATGAGCAGTTCTTC.

This clone was picked up a small number of times. This chain connects TRBV15 to TRBJ2-3; possible D gene TRBD1, 6 bases. The V gene lost 3 bases and the J gene lost 4 bases, with 11 bases spanning the gap. CDR1 and CDR2 (germline): LNHNV, YYDKDF (reference sequence). The CDR3 runs 14 residues. CDR3 residues: CATSSRDNPDTQYF. The DNA of the CDR3 is TGTGCCACCAGCAGCCGGGACAATCCAGATACGCAGTATTTT.

The rearrangement uses TRBV4-1 and TRBJ2-6, with TRBD1 matching 12 bases. This CDR3 has 19 residues. The germline gives CDR1 MGHRA, CDR2 YSYEKL. V was clipped by 0 bases and J by 2 bases; unmatched bases: 5. The CDR3 nucleotides read TGCGCCAGCAGCCAAGATTGGGGACAGGGGGCTACTGGGGCCAACGTCCTGACTTTC. Translated, it gives CASSQDWGQGATGANVLTF.

This clone was observed a few times. The chain recombines TRBV7-6 with TRBJ2-1, with D perhaps matching TRBD2 (6 bases). This CDR3 has 16 residues. V was cut by 4 bases and J by 6 bases, with 19 bases left in between. Germline CDR1 and CDR2: SGHVS and FNYEAQ. For the CDR3, the DNA is TGTGCCAGCAGCTCCCAACCCGGGGGAGAGGGCAATGAGCAGTTCTTC. Translation gives CASSSQPGGEGNEQFF.

This clone appeared many times. Here the CDR3 reads CASSLVGKEQYF. The CDR3 nucleotides read TGTGCCAGCAGTTTGGTGGGCAAGGAGCAGTACTTC. The chain employs TRBV28 and TRBJ2-7; D ambiguous. The CDR3 has 12 residues. V shed 3 bases and J shed 7 bases, with 10 bases lying between them. Germline assignment: CDR1 MDHEN and CDR2 SYDVKM.

This clone was seen only a few times. The chain carries TRBV18 and TRBJ2-7, with D possibly matching TRBD2 (6 bases). V lost 0 bases to trimming and J lost 7 bases, with 13 bases between them. Germline V lookup: CDR1 KGHSH, CDR2 LQKENI. This CDR3 region has 14 residues. The CDR3: CASSPPGLPQEQYF. The CDR3 DNA is TGTGCCAGCTCACCACCGGGACTTCCCCAAGAGCAGTACTTC.

This clone was counted a few times. This sequence joins TRBV19 and TRBJ2-1, with 10 bases lining up with TRBD1. With V trimmed by 1 base and J by 6 bases, 9 bases remained unmatched. Germline V CDR1 and CDR2: LNHDA, SQIVND (reference sequence). The CDR3 covers 17 residues. The CDR3 DNA sequence: TGTGCCAGTAGTATAGTCGGGGGACAGGGGTGGTTCAATGAGCAGTTCTTC. Translating gives CASSIVGGQGWFNEQFF.

The genes are TRBV28 and TRBJ1-5; 10 nucleotides line up with TRBD1. V lost 3 bases and J lost 0; bases outside the gene matches: 8. Germline CDR1 reads MDHEN; CDR2 reads SYDVKM. The CDR3 contains 18 residues. The CDR3 is CASSFGTGDSYSNQPQHF. CDR3 in DNA: TGTGCCAGCAGTTTCGGGACAGGGGACTCTTATAGCAATCAGCCCCAGCATTTT.

Only a few counts were recorded for this clone. The chain couples TRBV5-4 to TRBJ2-1; 9 nucleotides line up with TRBD2. Trimming cost V 4 bases and J 0 bases; bases outside gene matches: 8. Per the germline V gene, CDR1 is SGHNT and CDR2 is YYREEE (reference sequence). The CDR3 has 17 residues. Written as DNA, the CDR3 is TGTGCCAGCAGCAAAACTAGCGGGCCGAGCTCCTACAATGAGCAGTTCTTC. Translated, it gives CASSKTSGPSSYNEQFF.

This clone was counted only a few times. The genes are TRBV19 and TRBJ2-2; 7 nucleotides match TRBD2. This CDR3 has 13 residues. Germline CDR1 and CDR2: LNHDA and SQIVND (reference sequence). With V trimmed by 6 bases and J by 6 bases, 4 bases remained unmatched. The CDR3 DNA follows: TGTGCCAGTAGGGAAGCGGGACCCGGGGAGCTGTTTTTT. It yields the protein CASREAGPGELFF.

V and J are TRBV7-2 and TRBJ2-7; D is perhaps TRBD1 (6 bases). Germline lookup yields CDR1 SGHTA and CDR2 FQGNSA. The CDR3 is 13 amino acids. V was clipped by 3 bases and J by 5 bases, with 11 bases between them. For the CDR3, the DNA is TGTGCCAGCAGCTTTTACAGGGACCACGAGCAGTACTTC. Its translation: CASSFYRDHEQYF.

This clone was counted between two and nine times. The chain joins TRBV7-2 to TRBJ2-1; 8 nucleotides line up with TRBD2. CDR1 and CDR2 from the germline V gene are SGHTA and FQGNSA. J was trimmed by 8 bases and V by 0 bases; bases with no gene match: 6. The CDR3 runs to 15 residues. CDR3 DNA: TGTGCCAGCAGCTTAGCGTATAGCGGGATGGATGAGCAGTTCTTC. Its protein is CASSLAYSGMDEQFF.

This clone was detected only a few times. The chain carries TRBV30 and TRBJ1-5; possible D gene TRBD1, 6 bases. The CDR3 has 14 amino acids. With 1 base removed from V and 4 bases from J, the gap between germline ends came to 11 bases. Germline CDR1 reads GTSNPN; CDR2 reads SVGIG (reference sequence). The CDR3 region is CAWSDTTGNQPQHF. The DNA of the CDR3 is TGTGCCTGGAGTGACACAACAGGGAATCAGCCCCAGCATTTT.

This rearrangement joins TRBV29-1 to TRBJ2-7; D might be TRBD1 (5 bases). The CDR3 has 13 residues. The V end lost 4 bases, the J end lost 5 bases, and 15 bases lay between the germline ends. Germline CDR1 reads SQVTM; CDR2 reads ANQGSEA. This chain's CDR3 is CSVGSGWGDEQYF. The CDR3 bases are TGCAGCGTTGGGTCCGGCTGGGGCGACGAGCAGTACTTC.

This clone turned up a few times. The chain joins TRBV29-1 to TRBJ2-5, with D possibly TRBD2 on 5 matching bases. V was pared by 5 bases and J by 5 bases, with 12 bases between. CDR1 and CDR2 (germline): SQVTM, ANQGSEA. CDR3 length equals 12 residues. CDR3 sequence reads: CSVSEGHETQYF. CDR3 nucleotides: TGCAGCGTTTCCGAGGGCCACGAGACCCAGTACTTC.

CDR3 loop: CASSLKFGGGRHQPQHF. The CDR3 nucleotides read TGTGCCAGCAGTTTAAAGTTTGGGGGGGGTCGGCATCAGCCCCAGCATTTT. The genes are TRBV27 and TRBJ1-5, with TRBD1 as a possible D gene (5 bases). Per germline, CDR1 MNHEY and CDR2 SMNVEV (reference sequence). This CDR3 is 17 amino acids long. V lost 2 bases and J 5 bases, leaving 19 bases between the germline ends.

The chain employs TRBV2 and TRBJ2-3; maybe TRBD1 (6 bases). Germline V CDR1 and CDR2: SNHLY, FYNNEI. The CDR3 spans 12 residues. With 8 bases removed from V and 0 bases from J, the gap between germline ends came to 6 bases. The CDR3 bases are TGTGCCAGCGGACAGAGCACAGATACGCAGTATTTT. This gives the protein CASGQSTDTQYF.

There are a few counts of this clone. This chain joins TRBV30 and TRBJ1-2; 9 nucleotides line up with TRBD1. The V segment lost 0 bases and the J segment 4 bases; nucleotides outside the gene matches: 3. Germline CDR1 reads GTSNPN; CDR2 reads SVGIG (reference sequence). The CDR3 runs to 14 residues. CDR3 loop: CAWSVTGGGYGYTF. The DNA of the CDR3 is TGTGCCTGGAGTGTCACAGGGGGCGGCTATGGCTACACCTTC.

This clone was detected a few times. The gene calls are TRBV30 and TRBJ1-2; 7 positions agree with TRBD1. From germline, CDR1 is GTSNPN and CDR2 SVGIG (reference sequence). This CDR3 region has 14 residues. V was clipped by 3 bases and J by 8 bases; unmatched bases: 12. The CDR3 bases are TGTGCCTGGAGCCGAGGACAGGCCGCCCACGGCTACACCTTC. Translating it yields CAWSRGQAAHGYTF. The full variable domain, completed using reference TRBV30 and TRBJ1-2, is SQTIHQWPATLVQPVGSPLSLECTVEGTSNPNLYWYRQAAGRGLQLLFYSVGIGQISSEVPQNLSASRPQDRQFILSSKKLLLSDSGFYLCAWSRGQAAHGYTFGSGTRLTVV.

This clone was recorded a few times. The chain couples TRBV25-1 to TRBJ2-2; D remains ambiguous. CDR1 MGHDK and CDR2 SYGVNS come from the germline V gene. The CDR3 loop spans 13 amino acids. Trimming pared 2 bases from V and 6 bases from J, leaving 7 bases between. The CDR3 bases are TGTGCCAGCAGTGAACAGGTAGCCGGGGAGCTGTTTTTT. This gives the protein CASSEQVAGELFF.

The chain employs TRBV9 and TRBJ2-3; unclear D gene. The germline V and J ends were trimmed by 0 bases and 2 bases, with 13 bases remaining between them. Germline V gene data show CDR1 as SGDLS and CDR2 as YYNGEE. The CDR3 spans 16 residues. CDR3 in amino acids: CASSVDARLSTDTQYF. CDR3 DNA: TGTGCCAGCAGCGTAGACGCTAGACTCTCCACAGATACGCAGTATTTT.